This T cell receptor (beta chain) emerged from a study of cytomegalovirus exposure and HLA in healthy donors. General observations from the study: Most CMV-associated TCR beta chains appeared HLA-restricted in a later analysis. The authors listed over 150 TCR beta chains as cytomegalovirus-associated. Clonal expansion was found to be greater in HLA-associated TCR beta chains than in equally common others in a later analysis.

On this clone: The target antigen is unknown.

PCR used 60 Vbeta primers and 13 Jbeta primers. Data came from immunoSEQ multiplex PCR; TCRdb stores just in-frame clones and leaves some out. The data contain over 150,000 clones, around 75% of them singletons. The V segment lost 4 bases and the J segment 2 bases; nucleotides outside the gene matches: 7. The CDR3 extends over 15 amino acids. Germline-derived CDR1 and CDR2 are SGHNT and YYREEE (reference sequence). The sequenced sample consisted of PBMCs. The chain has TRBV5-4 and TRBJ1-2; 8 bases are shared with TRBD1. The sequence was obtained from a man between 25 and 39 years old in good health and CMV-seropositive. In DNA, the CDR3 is TGTGCCAGCAGCGTAATGACAGGGGACAACTATGGCTACACCTTC. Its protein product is CASSVMTGDNYGYTF.